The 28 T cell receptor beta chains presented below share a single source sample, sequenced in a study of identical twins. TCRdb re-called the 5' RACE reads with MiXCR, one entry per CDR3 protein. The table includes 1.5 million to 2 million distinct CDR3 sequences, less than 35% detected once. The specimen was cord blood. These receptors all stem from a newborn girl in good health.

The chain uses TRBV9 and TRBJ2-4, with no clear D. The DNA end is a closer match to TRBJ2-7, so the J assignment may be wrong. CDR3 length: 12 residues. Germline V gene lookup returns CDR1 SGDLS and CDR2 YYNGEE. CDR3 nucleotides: TGTGCCAGCAGCGCTAAGGGCGGCGAGCAGTACTTC. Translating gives CASSAKGGEQYF.

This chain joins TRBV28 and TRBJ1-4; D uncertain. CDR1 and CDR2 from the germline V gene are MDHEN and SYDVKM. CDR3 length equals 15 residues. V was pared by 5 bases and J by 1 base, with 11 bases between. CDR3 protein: CASSPSPGTNEKLFF. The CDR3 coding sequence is TGTGCCAGCAGTCCCTCGCCGGGAACTAATGAAAAACTGTTTTTT.

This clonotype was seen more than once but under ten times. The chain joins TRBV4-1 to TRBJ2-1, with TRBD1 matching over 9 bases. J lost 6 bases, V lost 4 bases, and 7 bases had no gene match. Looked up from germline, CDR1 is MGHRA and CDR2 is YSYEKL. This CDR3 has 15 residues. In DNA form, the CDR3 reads TGCGCCAGCAGCCGACAGGGGGGATCGGCCAATGAGCAGTTCTTC. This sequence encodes CASSRQGGSANEQFF.

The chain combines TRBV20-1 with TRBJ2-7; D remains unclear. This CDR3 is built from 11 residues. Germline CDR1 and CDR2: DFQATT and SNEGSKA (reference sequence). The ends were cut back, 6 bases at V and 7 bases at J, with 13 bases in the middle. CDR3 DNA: TGCAGTGCCCCCCATTACAATGAGCAGTACTTC. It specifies CSAPHYNEQYF.

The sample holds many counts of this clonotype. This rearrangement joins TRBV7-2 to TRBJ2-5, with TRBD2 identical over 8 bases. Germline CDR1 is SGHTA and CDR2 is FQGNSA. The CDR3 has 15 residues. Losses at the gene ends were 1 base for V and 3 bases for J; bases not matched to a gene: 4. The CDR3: CASSLGGTRKETQYF. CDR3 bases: TGTGCCAGCAGCTTAGGGGGGACTAGAAAAGAGACCCAGTACTTC.

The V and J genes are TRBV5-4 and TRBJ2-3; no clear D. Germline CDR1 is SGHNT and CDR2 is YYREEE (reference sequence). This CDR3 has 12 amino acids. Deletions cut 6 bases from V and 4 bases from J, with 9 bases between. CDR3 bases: TGTGCCAGCATTCAAGGCCCAGATACGCAGTATTTT. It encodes CASIQGPDTQYF. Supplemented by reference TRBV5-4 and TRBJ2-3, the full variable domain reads ETGVTQSPTHLIKTRGQQVTLRCSSQSGHNTVSWYQQALGQGPQFIFQYYREEENGRGNFPPRFSGLQFPNYSSELNVNALELDDSALYLCASIQGPDTQYFGPGTRLTVL.

The chain's CDR3 is CASSFIRLPIETGLNTEAFF. CDR3 sequence (DNA): TGTGCCAGCAGCTTTATTCGCTTACCCATAGAGACAGGACTGAACACTGAAGCTTTCTTT. The chain joins TRBV7-8 to TRBJ1-1; weak D call: TRBD1 (6 bases). Looked up from germline, CDR1 is SGHVS and CDR2 is FQNEAQ. The CDR3 consists of 20 residues. The ends were cut back, 3 bases at V and 0 bases at J, with 26 bases in the middle.

In DNA, the CDR3 is TGCGCCAGCAGTGAGTCGACAAATCAGCCCCAGCATTTT. This codes for CASSESTNQPQHF. The gene calls are TRBV10-1 and TRBJ1-5; no definite D call. The CDR3 covers 13 residues. Germline loops: CDR1 WNHNN, CDR2 SYGVQD (reference sequence). V was clipped by 0 bases and J by 4 bases, with 4 bases between them.

The CDR3 sequence: CASSPGQLRSYNEQFF. As DNA, the CDR3 is TGTGCCAGCAGCCCCGGACAGCTCCGCTCCTACAATGAGCAGTTCTTC. V and J are TRBV3-1 and TRBJ2-1; D might be TRBD1 (6 bases). Per germline, CDR1 LGHDT and CDR2 YNNKEL (reference sequence). CDR3 length equals 16 residues. Trimming pared 4 bases from V and 0 bases from J, leaving 13 bases between.

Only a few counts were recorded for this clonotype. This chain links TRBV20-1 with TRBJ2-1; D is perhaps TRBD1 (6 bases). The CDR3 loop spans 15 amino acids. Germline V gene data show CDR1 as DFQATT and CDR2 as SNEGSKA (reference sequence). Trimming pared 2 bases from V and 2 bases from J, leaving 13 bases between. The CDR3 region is CSARFRDKPYNEQFF. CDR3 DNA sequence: TGCAGTGCTAGATTCCGGGACAAGCCCTACAATGAGCAGTTCTTC.

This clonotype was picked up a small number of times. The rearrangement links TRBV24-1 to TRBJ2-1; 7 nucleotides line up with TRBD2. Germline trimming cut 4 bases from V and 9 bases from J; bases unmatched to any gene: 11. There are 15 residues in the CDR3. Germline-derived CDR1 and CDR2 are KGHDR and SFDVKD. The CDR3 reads CATSDPSRLAGEQFF. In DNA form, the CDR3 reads TGTGCCACCAGTGACCCTTCCCGACTAGCTGGTGAGCAGTTCTTC.

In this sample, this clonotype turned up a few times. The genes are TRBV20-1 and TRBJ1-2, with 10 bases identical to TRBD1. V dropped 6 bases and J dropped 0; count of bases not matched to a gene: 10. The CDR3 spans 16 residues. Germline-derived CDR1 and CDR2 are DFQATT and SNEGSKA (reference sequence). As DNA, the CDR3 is TGCAGTGCCACCGACAGGGGGCGACTTCCTAACTATGGCTACACCTTC. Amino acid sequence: CSATDRGRLPNYGYTF.

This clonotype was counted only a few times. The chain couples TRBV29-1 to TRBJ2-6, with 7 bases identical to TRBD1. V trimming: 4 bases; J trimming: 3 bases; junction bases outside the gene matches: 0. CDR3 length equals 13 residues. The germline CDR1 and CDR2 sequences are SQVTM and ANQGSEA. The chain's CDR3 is CSVGQGGANVLTF. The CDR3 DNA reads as TGCAGCGTTGGACAGGGTGGGGCCAACGTCCTGACTTTC.

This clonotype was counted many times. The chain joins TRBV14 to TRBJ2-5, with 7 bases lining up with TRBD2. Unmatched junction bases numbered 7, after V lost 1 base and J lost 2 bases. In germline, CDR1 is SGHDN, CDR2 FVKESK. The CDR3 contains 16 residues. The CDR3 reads CASSQGPGLNQETQYF. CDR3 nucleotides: TGTGCCAGCAGCCAAGGGCCGGGACTAAATCAAGAGACCCAGTACTTC.

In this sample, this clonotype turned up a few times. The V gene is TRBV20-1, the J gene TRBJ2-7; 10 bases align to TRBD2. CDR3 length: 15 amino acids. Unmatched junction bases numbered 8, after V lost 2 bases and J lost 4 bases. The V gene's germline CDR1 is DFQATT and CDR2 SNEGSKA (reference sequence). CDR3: CSARLPLAGGYEQYF. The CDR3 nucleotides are TGCAGTGCTAGACTCCCCTTAGCGGGAGGTTACGAGCAGTACTTC.

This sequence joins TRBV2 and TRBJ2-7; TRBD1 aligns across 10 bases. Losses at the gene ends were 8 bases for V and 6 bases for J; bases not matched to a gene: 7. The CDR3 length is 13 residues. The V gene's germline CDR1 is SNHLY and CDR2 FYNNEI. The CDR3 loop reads CASGRGQGSEQYF. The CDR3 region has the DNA TGTGCCAGCGGGAGGGGACAGGGGAGCGAGCAGTACTTC.

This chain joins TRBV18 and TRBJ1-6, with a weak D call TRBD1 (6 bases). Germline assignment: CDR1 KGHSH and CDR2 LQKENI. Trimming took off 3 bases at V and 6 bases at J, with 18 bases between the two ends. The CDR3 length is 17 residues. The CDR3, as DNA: TGTGCCAGCTCACCGGGGGTAAAGGGGGTGATTAATTCACCCCTCCACTTT. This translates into CASSPGVKGVINSPLHF.

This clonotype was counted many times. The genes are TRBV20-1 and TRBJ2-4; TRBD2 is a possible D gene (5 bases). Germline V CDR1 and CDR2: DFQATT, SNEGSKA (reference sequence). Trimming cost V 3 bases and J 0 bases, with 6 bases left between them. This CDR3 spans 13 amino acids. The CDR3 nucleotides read TGCAGTGCTAGCGCGGGAGCCAAAAACATTCAGTACTTC. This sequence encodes CSASAGAKNIQYF.

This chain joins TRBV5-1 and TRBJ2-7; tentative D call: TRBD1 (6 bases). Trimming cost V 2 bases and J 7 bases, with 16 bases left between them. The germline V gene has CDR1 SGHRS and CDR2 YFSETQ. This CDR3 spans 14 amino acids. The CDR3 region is CASSFDRTYNEQYF. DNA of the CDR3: TGCGCCAGCAGCTTTGACAGGACCTACAATGAGCAGTACTTC.

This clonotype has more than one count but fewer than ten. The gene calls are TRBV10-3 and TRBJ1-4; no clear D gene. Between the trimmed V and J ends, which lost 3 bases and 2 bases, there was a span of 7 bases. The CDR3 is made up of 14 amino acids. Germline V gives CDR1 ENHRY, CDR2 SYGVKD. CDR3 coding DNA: TGTGCCATCAGTGACGAGGCGACTAATGAAAAACTGTTTTTT. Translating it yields CAISDEATNEKLFF.

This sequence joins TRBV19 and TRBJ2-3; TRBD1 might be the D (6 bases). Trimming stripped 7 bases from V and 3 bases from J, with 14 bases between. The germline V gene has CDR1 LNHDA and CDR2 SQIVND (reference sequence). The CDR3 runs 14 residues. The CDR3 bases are TGTGCCAGTAACCAGGGGCGTTTGACAGATACGCAGTATTTT. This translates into CASNQGRLTDTQYF.

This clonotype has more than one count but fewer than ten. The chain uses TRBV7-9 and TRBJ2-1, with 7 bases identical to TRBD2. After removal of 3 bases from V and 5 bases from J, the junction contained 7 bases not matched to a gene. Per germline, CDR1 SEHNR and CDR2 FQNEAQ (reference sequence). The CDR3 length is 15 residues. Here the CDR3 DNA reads TGTGCCAGCAGCTTCCCGGGGGGAAGACACAATGAGCAGTTCTTC. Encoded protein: CASSFPGGRHNEQFF.

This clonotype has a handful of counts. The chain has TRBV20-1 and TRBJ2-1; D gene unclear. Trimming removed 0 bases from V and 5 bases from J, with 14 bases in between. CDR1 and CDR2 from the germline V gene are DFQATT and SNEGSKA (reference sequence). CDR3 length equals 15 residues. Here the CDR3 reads CSARDRQGLHNEQFF. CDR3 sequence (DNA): TGCAGTGCTAGAGACCGACAAGGGCTGCACAATGAGCAGTTCTTC.

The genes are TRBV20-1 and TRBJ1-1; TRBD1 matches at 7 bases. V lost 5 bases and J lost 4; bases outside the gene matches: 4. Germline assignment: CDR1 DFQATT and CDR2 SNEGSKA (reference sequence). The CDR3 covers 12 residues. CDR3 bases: TGCAGTGCTTCCCCAGGGGGCACTGAAGCTTTCTTT. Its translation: CSASPGGTEAFF.

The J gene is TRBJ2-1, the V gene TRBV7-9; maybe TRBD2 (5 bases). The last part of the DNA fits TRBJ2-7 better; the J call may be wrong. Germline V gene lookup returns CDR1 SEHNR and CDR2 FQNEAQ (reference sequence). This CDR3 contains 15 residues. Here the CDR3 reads CASSLRRIEYNEQYF. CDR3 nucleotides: TGTGCCAGCAGCCTTAGGAGGATCGAATACAATGAGCAGTACTTC.

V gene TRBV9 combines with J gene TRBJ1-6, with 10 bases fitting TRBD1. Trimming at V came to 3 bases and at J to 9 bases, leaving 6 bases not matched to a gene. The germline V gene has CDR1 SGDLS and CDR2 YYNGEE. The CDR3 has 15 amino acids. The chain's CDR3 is CASSAGRDRGSPLHF. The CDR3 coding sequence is TGTGCCAGCAGCGCCGGCCGGGACAGGGGTTCACCCCTCCACTTT. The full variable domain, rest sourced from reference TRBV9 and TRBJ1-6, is DSGVTQTPKHLITATGQRVTLRCSPRSGDLSVYWYQQSLDQGLQFLIQYYNGEERAKGNILERFSAQQFPDLHSELNLSSLELGDSALYFCASSAGRDRGSPLHFGNGTRLTVT.

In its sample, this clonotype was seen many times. CDR3 coding DNA: TGTGCCAGCAGTTTAACAGGGATTAGCTATGGCTACACCTTC. It codes for CASSLTGISYGYTF. V is TRBV12-3 or TRBV12-4 and J is TRBJ1-2; a weak D match, TRBD1 (6 bases). V lost 2 bases, J lost 4 bases, and 11 bases lay in between. This CDR3 has 14 residues.

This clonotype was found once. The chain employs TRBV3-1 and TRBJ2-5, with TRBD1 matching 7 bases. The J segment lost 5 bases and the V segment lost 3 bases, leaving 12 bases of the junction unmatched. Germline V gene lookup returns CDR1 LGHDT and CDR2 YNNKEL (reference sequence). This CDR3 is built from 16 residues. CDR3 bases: TGTGCCAGCAGCCAGCTACCCTGGGACAGAGGGGAGACCCAGTACTTC. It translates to CASSQLPWDRGETQYF.